This T cell receptor beta chain emerged from a study of T cell changes during pregnancy in multiple sclerosis. Germline CDR1 is MRHNA and CDR2 is SNTAGT. The J segment lost 0 bases and the V segment lost 5 bases, leaving 11 bases of the junction unmatched. The CDR3 consists of 20 residues. Libraries were prepared by immunoSEQ multiplex PCR; TCRdb keeps only in-frame clonotypes and omits some of them. The table records 33,000 or so clones, around nine tenths of them present only once. Source: CD8+ T cells from peripheral blood mononuclear cells, taken in the second trimester of pregnancy. This TCR derives from a female donor with multiple sclerosis, enrolled in a pregnancy study. This sequence joins TRBV6-4 and TRBJ2-6; 12 bases fit TRBD2. CDR3: CASSLVGTSGPVSGANVLTF. In DNA form, the CDR3 reads TGTGCCAGCAGTCTCGTCGGGACTAGCGGGCCAGTCTCTGGGGCCAACGTCCTGACTTTC.